Shown below are 24 T cell receptor beta chains from a single sample sequenced in a study of T cells in Graves' hyperthyroidism and ophthalmopathy. RNA transcripts yielded amplified TCR beta CDR3 regions. TCR CDR3 regions were first amplified by RT-PCR with HTBI primers. TCRdb itself ran the multiplex PCR reads through MiXCR, one entry per CDR3 protein. The sample contains 110,000 to 150,000 distinct CDR3 sequences, more than 20% of which appear only once. Sequenced material: blood. The receptors shown here come from a woman aged 45-65 years with Graves' hyperthyroidism that later progressed to Graves' ophthalmopathy.

This clonotype was detected a few times. The chain couples TRBV20-1 to TRBJ1-5; tentatively, D is TRBD1 (5 bases). Trimming removed 3 bases at V and 1 base at J, with 13 bases between. Looked up from germline, CDR1 is DFQATT and CDR2 is SNEGSKA (reference sequence). This CDR3 comprises 15 residues. CDR3 sequence: CSASGDGVSNQPQHF. DNA of the CDR3: TGCAGTGCTAGCGGGGACGGAGTAAGCAATCAGCCCCAGCATTTT.

This clonotype was seen at least ten times. The V and J genes are TRBV7-2 and TRBJ1-1, with 8 positions matching TRBD1. Trimming cost V 5 bases and J 7 bases; bases outside gene matches: 12. From germline, CDR1 is SGHTA and CDR2 FQGNSA. This CDR3 has 15 residues. CDR3 loop: CASSLRPGQGGEAFF. The CDR3 DNA reads TGTGCCAGCAGCCTAAGACCCGGACAGGGCGGTGAAGCTTTCTTT.

In this sample, this clonotype turned up many times. The chain uses TRBV5-1 and TRBJ2-7; perhaps TRBD2 as D (6 bases). CDR1 is SGHRS, CDR2 YFSETQ, per germline. V lost 4 bases and J 5 bases, leaving 13 bases between the germline ends. This CDR3 spans 13 amino acids. The CDR3 protein is CASSLPGLNEQYF. The CDR3 DNA follows: TGCGCCAGCAGCCTCCCGGGACTCAACGAGCAGTACTTC. The complete variable domain, with remaining parts taken from reference TRBV5-1 and TRBJ2-7, reads KAGVTQTPRYLIKTRGQQVTLSCSPISGHRSVSWYQQTPGQGLQFLFEYFSETQRNKGNFPGRFSGRQFSNSRSEMNVSTLELGDSALYLCASSLPGLNEQYFGPGTRLTVT.

The chain couples TRBV12-3 or TRBV12-4 to TRBJ1-5, with 8 bases aligning to TRBD1. Germline trimming cut 4 bases from V and 2 bases from J; bases unmatched to any gene: 10. This CDR3 has 17 residues. The CDR3 is CASSYSIATGGNQPQHF. In nucleotides, the CDR3 is TGTGCCAGCAGTTACTCGATTGCGACAGGGGGCAATCAGCCCCAGCATTTT.

This clonotype was observed many times. The chain couples TRBV28 to TRBJ2-7, with D perhaps matching TRBD1 (5 bases). From germline, CDR1 is MDHEN and CDR2 SYDVKM. Trimming left V 4 bases short and J 4 bases short, with 11 bases between. CDR3 length: 13 amino acids. Here the CDR3 reads CASSWGGIYEQYF. The CDR3 region has the DNA TGTGCCAGCAGTTGGGGCGGAATTTACGAGCAGTACTTC.

This clonotype has at least ten counts. V usage is TRBV3-1 and J usage is TRBJ1-5; 9 bases are a match to TRBD1. With 1 base clipped from V and 0 bases from J, the junction kept 1 base outside the gene matches. CDR1 and CDR2 (germline): LGHDT, YNNKEL (reference sequence). The CDR3 loop spans 16 amino acids. The CDR3 coding sequence is TGTGCCAGCAGCCAAGGGACAGGGGATAGCAATCAGCCCCAGCATTTT. Protein sequence: CASSQGTGDSNQPQHF.

This clonotype was seen at least ten times. The chain couples TRBV2 to TRBJ1-2; D gene unclear. CDR1 and CDR2 (germline): SNHLY, FYNNEI. The CDR3 totals 14 residues. V lost 3 bases to trimming and J lost 4 bases, with 12 bases between them. Here the CDR3 DNA reads TGTGCCAGCAGTGAGATGCAGCCCTTCTATGGCTACACCTTC. Its translation: CASSEMQPFYGYTF.

In this sample, this clonotype turned up many times. The gene calls are TRBV28 and TRBJ1-5; D is uncertain. This CDR3 is 13 amino acids long. Germline CDR1 MDHEN, CDR2 SYDVKM. V was shortened by 7 bases and J by 9 bases, with 16 bases between the two germline ends. The CDR3, as DNA: TGTGCCAGCACCCAAGGAGGACGGGGGCCCCAGCATTTT. It is translated as CASTQGGRGPQHF.

In this sample, this clonotype turned up many times. The chain employs TRBV28 and TRBJ1-5; D is uncertain. The CDR3 consists of 12 residues. Germline V gene lookup returns CDR1 MDHEN and CDR2 SYDVKM. V shed 8 bases and J shed 4 bases, with 9 bases lying between them. CDR3 nucleotides: TGTGCCAGCTTAGGTGCGAATCAGCCCCAGCATTTT. It encodes CASLGANQPQHF.

This clonotype was seen a few times. In DNA form, the CDR3 reads TGTGCCAGCTCACCGCCAGGGCAGGCTGGGGCCAACGTCCTGACTTTC. It translates to CASSPPGQAGANVLTF. The chain employs TRBV18 and TRBJ2-6; possible D gene TRBD1, 5 bases. V was shortened by 3 bases and J by 2 bases, with 11 bases between the two germline ends. The CDR3 consists of 16 residues. Germline CDR1 is KGHSH and CDR2 is LQKENI.

CDR3 in amino acids: CASSRKEGGNTGELFF. The CDR3 DNA is TGTGCCAGCAGCCGTAAAGAGGGAGGGAACACCGGGGAGCTGTTTTTT. The chain has TRBV3-1 and TRBJ2-2; a possible D gene is TRBD2 (6 bases). Deletions cut 4 bases from V and 1 base from J, with 13 bases between. The germline gives CDR1 LGHDT, CDR2 YNNKEL (reference sequence). The CDR3 consists of 16 residues.

Ten or more counts support this clonotype. This chain joins TRBV28 and TRBJ2-7; no firm D call. The CDR3 has 14 amino acids. With 9 bases removed from V and 7 bases from J, the gap between germline ends came to 22 bases. Germline lookup yields CDR1 MDHEN and CDR2 SYDVKM. For the CDR3, the DNA is TGTGCCAGTTTGGTGGACGCTAACTCGGGTGAGCAGTACTTC. Protein sequence: CASLVDANSGEQYF.

This rearrangement joins TRBV20-1 to TRBJ1-1; D is possibly TRBD1 (5 bases). CDR1 and CDR2 from the germline V gene are DFQATT and SNEGSKA (reference sequence). The ends were cut back, 0 bases at V and 1 base at J, with 12 bases in the middle. CDR3 length: 15 residues. The CDR3 DNA is TGCAGTGCTAGAGATTGGGGGACCCCGAACACTGAAGCTTTCTTT. As protein: CSARDWGTPNTEAFF.

In its sample, this clonotype was seen many times. The chain joins TRBV29-1 to TRBJ1-2, with D perhaps TRBD1 (6 bases). The V end lost 6 bases, the J end lost 4 bases, and 12 bases lay between the germline ends. The CDR3 runs to 12 residues. Germline CDR1 and CDR2: SQVTM and ANQGSEA. The CDR3 coding sequence is TGCAGCGTGAAACAGGGAGTCTATGGCTACACCTTC. Residues: CSVKQGVYGYTF.

This clonotype was seen just once. CDR3 coding DNA: TGTGCCAGCAGCCAAAAGAGGGGGGGCCCCTCCGAGCAGTACTTC. This translates into CASSQKRGGPSEQYF. The chain links TRBV3-1 to TRBJ2-7; tentatively, D is TRBD2 (7 bases). V dropped 2 bases and J dropped 6 bases, with 17 bases sitting between them. The CDR3 spans 15 residues. Germline CDR1 LGHDT, CDR2 YNNKEL (reference sequence).

This clonotype was counted at least ten times. The chain recombines TRBV12-5 with TRBJ1-1, with D perhaps TRBD1 (5 bases). V lost 0 bases and J 4 bases, leaving 24 bases between the germline ends. The CDR3 is 19 residues long. Looked up from germline, CDR1 is LGHNT and CDR2 is FRNRAP. CDR3: CASGLVRDGTARRSTEAFF. CDR3 bases: TGTGCTAGTGGTTTGGTCCGGGACGGGACCGCCCGCAGGAGCACTGAAGCTTTCTTT.

This rearrangement joins TRBV2 to TRBJ2-1; the match to TRBD2 covers 8 bases. This CDR3 is 15 amino acids long. CDR1 and CDR2 (germline): SNHLY, FYNNEI. V lost 5 bases and J lost 4; bases outside the gene matches: 7. The CDR3 loop reads CASSLSAGEYNEQFF. In DNA, the CDR3 is TGTGCCAGCAGTCTGTCAGCGGGAGAGTACAATGAGCAGTTCTTC.

This clonotype was observed at least ten times. This rearrangement joins TRBV20-1 to TRBJ1-1, with D uncertain. Germline loops: CDR1 DFQATT, CDR2 SNEGSKA (reference sequence). V lost 5 bases and J lost 5, with 9 bases in between. This CDR3 is built from 11 residues. The CDR3 reads CSAPRWTEAFF. The CDR3 DNA reads TGCAGTGCTCCCCGGTGGACTGAAGCTTTCTTT.

This clonotype was found a few times. V usage is TRBV7-9 and J usage is TRBJ2-3; D tentatively reads TRBD1 or TRBD2 (5 bases each). This CDR3 contains 13 residues. Trimming stripped 8 bases from V and 1 base from J, with 10 bases between. The germline V gene has CDR1 SEHNR and CDR2 FQNEAQ (reference sequence). The DNA for the CDR3 is TGTGCCAGCGGTCGGGACGGCACAGATACGCAGTATTTT. It codes for CASGRDGTDTQYF.

The rearrangement uses TRBV5-1 and TRBJ2-5; D remains unclear. This CDR3 contains 14 residues. Germline CDR1 and CDR2: SGHRS and YFSETQ. Trimming stripped 0 bases from V and 3 bases from J, with 9 bases between. The CDR3 nucleotides read TGCGCCAGCAGCTTGGATCCGGGTAAAGAGACCCAGTACTTC. It is translated as CASSLDPGKETQYF.

This clonotype was observed many times. The rearrangement uses TRBV3-1 and TRBJ2-6; 11 positions agree with TRBD1. Germline CDR1 and CDR2: LGHDT and YNNKEL (reference sequence). Trimming removed 4 bases from V and 0 bases from J; junction bases left unmatched: 5. The CDR3 is 18 residues long. CDR3 bases: TGTGCCAGCAGCCGTAGGACAGGGGGCGGCTCTGGGGCCAACGTCCTGACTTTC. Translating it yields CASSRRTGGGSGANVLTF. The full variable domain, completed using reference TRBV3-1 and TRBJ2-6, is DTAVSQTPKYLVTQMGNDKSIKCEQNLGHDTMYWYKQDSKKFLKIMFSYNNKELIINETVPNRFSPKSPDKAHLNLHINSLELGDSAVYFCASSRRTGGGSGANVLTFGAGSRLTVL.

This chain links TRBV7-9 with TRBJ2-3; 7 bases line up with TRBD2. V shed 1 base, J shed 0 bases, and the junction held 10 bases outside the gene matches. This CDR3 region has 18 residues. Germline lookup yields CDR1 SEHNR and CDR2 FQNEAQ (reference sequence). Here the CDR3 DNA reads TGTGCCAGCAGCTTAGTGAGCGGGAAGATTTCAAGCACAGATACGCAGTATTTT. Translating it yields CASSLVSGKISSTDTQYF.

The chain employs TRBV9 and TRBJ1-2, with a possible D match to TRBD1 (6 bases). Per the germline V gene, CDR1 is SGDLS and CDR2 is YYNGEE. The CDR3 runs to 12 residues. Trimming took 4 bases from V and 5 from J, leaving 9 bases between them. CDR3 sequence: CASSRGFYGYTF. CDR3 DNA: TGTGCCAGCAGCAGGGGGTTTTATGGCTACACCTTC.

Only a few counts were recorded for this clonotype. The V gene is TRBV5-5, the J gene TRBJ2-7; TRBD1 agrees at 8 bases. The germline gives CDR1 SGHKS, CDR2 YYEKEE (reference sequence). CDR3 size: 15 residues. Losses at the gene ends were 1 base for V and 4 bases for J; bases not matched to a gene: 7. CDR3 amino acids: CASSLTGTGDYEQYF. CDR3 nucleotide sequence: TGTGCCAGCAGCTTGACTGGGACAGGAGATTACGAGCAGTACTTC.